The 21 T cell receptor beta chains presented below share a single source sample, sequenced in a study of post-analysis software for immune sequencing data. What these receptors recognize is not known. Unique molecular identifiers were carried by the TCR beta cDNA libraries. In TCRdb, the PCR reads were re-called with MiXCR into one record per CDR3 protein. Of under 900,000 distinct CDR3 sequences detected, roughly 50% appear once; the ten largest clones hold approximately 4.2%. General study results and limits: TRBV5-6, TRBV5-1 and TRBV20-1 were among roughly five TRBV segments more frequent in patients than controls.

Sequencing input: blood. The receptors shown here come from a girl aged 5-17 years with multiple sclerosis.

The table lists this clonotype with a few counts. The chain is built from TRBV29-1 and TRBJ2-7; 14 nucleotides match TRBD2. V was pared by 7 bases and J by 7 bases, with 21 bases of the junction left unmatched. Per germline, CDR1 SQVTM and CDR2 ANQGSEA. The length of the CDR3 is 18 residues. CDR3 DNA: TGCAGCGGGGGCCCGACCGGGACTAGCGGGAGTTTATACAATGAGCAGTACTTC. It translates to CSGGPTGTSGSLYNEQYF.

This chain links TRBV6-1 with TRBJ2-7; a weak D match, TRBD2 (6 bases). V lost 4 bases to trimming and J lost 2 bases, with 9 bases between them. Germline V gene data show CDR1 as MNHNS and CDR2 as SASEGT. This CDR3 has 13 amino acids. The DNA of the CDR3 is TGTGCCAGCAGTGTACGGGAGCCCTACGAGCAGTACTTC. Protein sequence: CASSVREPYEQYF.

Only a few counts were recorded for this clonotype. CDR3 coding DNA: TGTGCCAGCAGCTCCCGGGGGGATGAGCAGTTCTTC. It yields the protein CASSSRGDEQFF. The chain employs TRBV7-2 and TRBJ2-1, with 7 positions matching TRBD2. This CDR3 comprises 12 residues. Trimming took 4 bases from V and 8 from J; bases not matched to a gene: 2. CDR1 and CDR2 from the germline V gene are SGHTA and FQGNSA.

CDR3 sequence reads: CSAGSIPAVSNQPQHF. CDR3 nucleotide sequence: TGCAGTGCTGGCTCGATCCCGGCGGTTAGCAATCAGCCCCAGCATTTT. The chain joins TRBV20-1 to TRBJ1-5; D ambiguous. The germline V gene has CDR1 DFQATT and CDR2 SNEGSKA (reference sequence). The CDR3 runs to 16 residues. V was clipped by 5 bases and J by 0 bases, with 17 bases between them.

This chain connects TRBV11-2 to TRBJ2-3; 8 bases line up with TRBD2. Trimming at V came to 2 bases and at J to 4 bases, leaving 17 bases not matched to a gene. The CDR3 covers 19 residues. Looked up from germline, CDR1 is SGHAT and CDR2 is FQNNGV. The DNA for the CDR3 is TGTGCCAGCAGCTTACGACCCCGGGTCCGGACTAGCAGGGCAGATACGCAGTATTTT. This encodes CASSLRPRVRTSRADTQYF.

The chain couples TRBV6-2 or TRBV6-3 to TRBJ2-7; 8 nucleotides match TRBD1. The V and J ends lost 2 bases and 0 bases, in that order; junction bases with no gene match: 3. The V gene's germline CDR1 is MNHEY and CDR2 SVGEGT. This CDR3 has 15 residues. In nucleotides, the CDR3 is TGTGCCAGCAGTTACGACAGGGGAAGCTCCTACGAGCAGTACTTC. Encoded protein: CASSYDRGSSYEQYF.

This sequence joins TRBV5-1 and TRBJ2-5; possible D gene TRBD1, 5 bases. CDR3 length: 14 residues. The germline gives CDR1 SGHRS, CDR2 YFSETQ. V was trimmed by 4 bases and J by 5 bases, leaving 15 bases between them. CDR3 DNA sequence: TGCGCCAGCAGCCCATCAGGGATTCGTGAGACCCAGTACTTC. This sequence encodes CASSPSGIRETQYF.

V usage is TRBV6-5 and J usage is TRBJ2-5; 9 nucleotides match TRBD2. The length of the CDR3 is 18 residues. Germline V gene sequence: CDR1 MNHEY, CDR2 SVGAGI. V dropped 0 bases and J dropped 0; count of bases not matched to a gene: 8. CDR3 sequence: CASSYSSVAGAHQETQYF. In nucleotides, the CDR3 is TGTGCCAGCAGTTACTCGTCTGTAGCGGGGGCACACCAAGAGACCCAGTACTTC.

The chain is built from TRBV7-2 and TRBJ2-5; D is undetermined. There are 15 residues in the CDR3. V dropped 3 bases and J dropped 0 bases, with 11 bases sitting between them. The V gene's germline CDR1 is SGHTA and CDR2 FQGNSA. As DNA, the CDR3 is TGTGCCAGCAGCTTTAGGTTGGGAAACCAAGAGACCCAGTACTTC. Translating it yields CASSFRLGNQETQYF. Variable domain in full (rest from reference TRBV7-2 and TRBJ2-5): GAGVSQSPSNKVTEKGKDVELRCDPISGHTALYWYRQSLGQGLEFLIYFQGNSAPDKSGLPSDRFSAERTGGSVSTLTIQRTQQEDSAVYLCASSFRLGNQETQYFGPGTRLLVL.

The chain carries TRBV25-1 and TRBJ2-4; D is tentatively TRBD1 or TRBD2 (5 bases each). The J call is uncertain, as TRBJ2-7 better fits the DNA end. CDR1 and CDR2 from the germline V gene are MGHDK and SYGVNS. There are 14 residues in the CDR3. In DNA, the CDR3 is TGTGCCAGCAGTGTGGGGGAAAGTCTCTACGAGCAGTACTTC. Translation: CASSVGESLYEQYF.

V gene TRBV30 combines with J gene TRBJ1-1; D unclear. Looked up from germline, CDR1 is GTSNPN and CDR2 is SVGIG (reference sequence). Between the trimmed V and J ends, which lost 2 bases and 1 base, there was a span of 8 bases. This CDR3 is 13 amino acids long. The CDR3 nucleotides read TGTGCCTGGAGTCGTATGGCGAACACTGAAGCTTTCTTT. Its protein is CAWSRMANTEAFF.

The chain joins TRBV5-1 to TRBJ1-5; 7 bases are shared with TRBD1. Unmatched junction bases numbered 5, after V lost 3 bases and J lost 5 bases. CDR1 and CDR2 (germline): SGHRS, YFSETQ. The CDR3 length is 14 residues. The CDR3 here is CASSYRQGDQPQHF. CDR3 DNA sequence: TGCGCCAGCAGCTACCGACAGGGCGATCAGCCCCAGCATTTT.

The chain joins TRBV4-2 to TRBJ1-1; no clear D. The CDR3 is 13 residues long. The V gene lost 1 base and the J gene lost 6 bases, with 9 bases spanning the gap. The V gene's germline CDR1 is LGHNA and CDR2 YNFKEQ. This CDR3 is CASSQVSDPEAFF. In DNA, the CDR3 is TGTGCCAGCAGCCAAGTTTCGGATCCTGAAGCTTTCTTT.

About this clonotype itself: This could be a read error, since a much larger clone is one nucleotide away. The chain is built from TRBV6-5 and TRBJ2-7; 10 nucleotides match TRBD1. Germline CDR1 and CDR2: MNHEY and SVGAGI. V dropped 4 bases and J dropped 5; count of bases not matched to a gene: 5. The CDR3 loop spans 14 amino acids. Here the CDR3 DNA reads TGTGCCAGCAGTTCCGGGACAGGGGTCGACGAGCAGTACTTC. This translates into CASSSGTGVDEQYF.

This clonotype appeared a few times. The chain has TRBV6-5 and TRBJ2-7; a weak D match, TRBD2 (5 bases). Trimming cost V 6 bases and J 3 bases, with 15 bases left between them. CDR1 and CDR2 from the germline V gene are MNHEY and SVGAGI. This CDR3 is built from 14 residues. This CDR3 is CASRPAPGYYEQYF. CDR3 in DNA: TGTGCCAGCAGACCCGCACCGGGATACTACGAGCAGTACTTC.

The chain combines TRBV5-5 with TRBJ2-6, with 11 bases fitting TRBD1. From germline, CDR1 is SGHKS and CDR2 YYEKEE (reference sequence). V shed 6 bases and J 1 base; nucleotides not matched to a gene: 9. The CDR3 spans 18 residues. The DNA of the CDR3 is TGTGCCAGCACCTATGCCGGGACAGGGGGATCTGGGGCCAACGTCCTGACTTTC. It is translated as CASTYAGTGGSGANVLTF. Using reference TRBV5-5 and TRBJ2-6 for the parts outside the CDR3, the full variable domain is DAGVTQSPTHLIKTRGQQVTLRCSPISGHKSVSWYQQVLGQGPQFIFQYYEKEERGRGNFPDRFSARQFPNYSSELNVNALLLGDSALYLCASTYAGTGGSGANVLTFGAGSRLTVL.

The chain employs TRBV20-1 and TRBJ2-5; TRBD2 aligns across 9 bases. Unmatched junction bases numbered 10, after V lost 6 bases and J lost 2 bases. Germline loops: CDR1 DFQATT, CDR2 SNEGSKA (reference sequence). CDR3 size: 15 residues. The CDR3 region is CSATSLAGVQETQYF. The CDR3 coding sequence is TGCAGTGCCACTTCCTTAGCGGGAGTGCAAGAGACCCAGTACTTC.

The chain uses TRBV11-2 and TRBJ2-3, with a possible D match to TRBD1 (6 bases). There are 18 residues in the CDR3. CDR1 and CDR2 (germline): SGHAT, FQNNGV. Trimming left V 6 bases short and J 2 bases short, with 24 bases between. CDR3 nucleotide sequence: TGTGCCAGCAGACAACCAAAGGGGACACAGAGAGACACAGATACGCAGTATTTT. This translates into CASRQPKGTQRDTDTQYF.

The chain carries TRBV7-2 and TRBJ2-1; weak D call: TRBD2 (6 bases). The DNA matches TRBJ2-7 better at its end, which makes the J call doubtful. The CDR3 length is 14 residues. In germline, CDR1 is SGHTA, CDR2 FQGNSA. CDR3 region: CASSPAGWGYEQYF. DNA for the CDR3: TGTGCCAGCAGCCCGGCGGGGTGGGGTTACGAGCAGTACTTC.

Concerning this clonotype: A read error may produce the germline difference seen at one junction end. The chain employs TRBV3-1 and TRBJ2-7; D is unresolved. The end of the DNA aligns better with TRBJ2-4, so the J call may be wrong. CDR1 is LGHDT and CDR2 is YNNKEL in the germline V gene (reference sequence). The CDR3 has 14 amino acids. The CDR3 region has the DNA TGTGCCAGCAGCCAAGACAGGAGCAAAAGCATTCAGTACTTC. Its translation: CASSQDRSKSIQYF.

V is TRBV12-5 and J is TRBJ2-3; either TRBD1 or TRBD2 may supply D (5 bases each). Trimming took off 2 bases at V and 4 bases at J, with 13 bases between the two ends. Germline V gene data show CDR1 as LGHNT and CDR2 as FRNRAP. This CDR3 region has 15 residues. The CDR3 DNA reads as TGTGCTAGTGGTTTGCCCGGGACGGCGGCAGATACGCAGTATTTT. This codes for CASGLPGTAADTQYF.